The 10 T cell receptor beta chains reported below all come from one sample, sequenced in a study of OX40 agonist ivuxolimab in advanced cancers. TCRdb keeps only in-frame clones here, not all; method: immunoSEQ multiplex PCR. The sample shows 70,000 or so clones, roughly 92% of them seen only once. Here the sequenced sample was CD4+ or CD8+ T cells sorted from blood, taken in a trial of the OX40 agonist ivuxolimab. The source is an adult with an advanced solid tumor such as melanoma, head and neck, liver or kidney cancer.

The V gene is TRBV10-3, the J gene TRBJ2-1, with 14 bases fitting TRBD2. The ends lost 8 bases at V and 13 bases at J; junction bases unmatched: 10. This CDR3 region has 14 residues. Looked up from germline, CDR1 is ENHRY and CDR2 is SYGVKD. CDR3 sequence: CAIQPGLAGESQFF. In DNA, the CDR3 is TGTGCCATCCAGCCGGGACTAGCGGGAGAATCCCAGTTCTTC.

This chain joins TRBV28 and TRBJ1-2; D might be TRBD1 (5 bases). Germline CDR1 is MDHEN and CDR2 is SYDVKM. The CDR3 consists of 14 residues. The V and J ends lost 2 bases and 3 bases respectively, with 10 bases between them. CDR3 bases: TGTGCCAGCAGTTTAGGAGGGGTTGACTATGGCTACACCTTC. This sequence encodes CASSLGGVDYGYTF.

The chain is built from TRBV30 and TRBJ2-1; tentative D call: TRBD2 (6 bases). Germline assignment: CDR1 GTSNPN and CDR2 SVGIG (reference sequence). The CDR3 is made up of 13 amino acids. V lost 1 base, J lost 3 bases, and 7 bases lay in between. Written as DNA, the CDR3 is TGTGCCTGGAGTGGGGACTTCTACAATGAGCAGTTCTTC. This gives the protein CAWSGDFYNEQFF.

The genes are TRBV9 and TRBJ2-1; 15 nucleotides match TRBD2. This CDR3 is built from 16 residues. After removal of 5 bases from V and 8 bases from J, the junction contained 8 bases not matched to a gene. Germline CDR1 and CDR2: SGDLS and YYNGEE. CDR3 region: CASSRTSGRAGDEQFF. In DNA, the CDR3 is TGTGCCAGCAGTCGGACTAGCGGGAGGGCTGGGGATGAGCAGTTCTTC.

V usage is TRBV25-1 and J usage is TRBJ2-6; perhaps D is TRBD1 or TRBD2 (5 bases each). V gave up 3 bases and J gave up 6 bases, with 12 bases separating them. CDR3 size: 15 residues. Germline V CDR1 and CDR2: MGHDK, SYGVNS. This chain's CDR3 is CASSDWDGPANVLTF. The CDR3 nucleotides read TGTGCCAGCAGTGATTGGGACGGTCCGGCCAACGTCCTGACTTTC.

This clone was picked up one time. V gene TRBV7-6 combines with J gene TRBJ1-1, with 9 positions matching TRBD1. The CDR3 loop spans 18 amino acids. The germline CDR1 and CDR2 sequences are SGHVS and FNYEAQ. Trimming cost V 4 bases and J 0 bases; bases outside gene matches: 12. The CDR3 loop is CASSSSNGQGQVNTEAFF. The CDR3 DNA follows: TGTGCCAGCAGCTCATCGAACGGACAGGGGCAGGTGAACACTGAAGCTTTCTTT.

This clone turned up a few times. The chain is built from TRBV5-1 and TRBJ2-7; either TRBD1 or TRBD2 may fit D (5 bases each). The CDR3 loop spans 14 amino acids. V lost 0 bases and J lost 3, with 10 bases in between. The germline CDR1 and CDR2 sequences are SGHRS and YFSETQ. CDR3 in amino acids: CASSLVGTRYEQYF. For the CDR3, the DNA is TGCGCCAGCAGCTTGGTGGGGACCCGCTACGAGCAGTACTTC.

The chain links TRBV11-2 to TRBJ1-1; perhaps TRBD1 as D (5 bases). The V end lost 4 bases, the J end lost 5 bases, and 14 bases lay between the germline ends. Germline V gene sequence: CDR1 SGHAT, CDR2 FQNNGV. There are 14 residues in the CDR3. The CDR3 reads CASSYTGGYTEAFF. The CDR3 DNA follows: TGTGCCAGCAGCTATACCGGGGGGTATACTGAAGCTTTCTTT. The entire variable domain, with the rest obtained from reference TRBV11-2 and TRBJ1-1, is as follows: EAGVAQSPRYKIIEKRQSVAFWCNPISGHATLYWYQQILGQGPKLLIQFQNNGVVDDSQLPKDRFSAERLKGVDSTLKIQPAKLEDSAVYLCASSYTGGYTEAFFGQGTRLTVV.

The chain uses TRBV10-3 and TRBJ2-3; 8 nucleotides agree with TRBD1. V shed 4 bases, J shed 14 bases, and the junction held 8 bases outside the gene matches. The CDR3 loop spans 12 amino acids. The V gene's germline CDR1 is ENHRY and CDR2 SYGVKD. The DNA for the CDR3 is TGTGCCATCAGTGGGGACAGGAGCCCCGCGTATTTT. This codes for CAISGDRSPAYF.

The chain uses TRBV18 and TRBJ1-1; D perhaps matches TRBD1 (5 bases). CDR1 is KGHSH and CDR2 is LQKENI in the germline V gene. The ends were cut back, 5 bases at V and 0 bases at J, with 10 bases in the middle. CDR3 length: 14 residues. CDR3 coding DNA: TGTGCCAGCTCATCCGACAGAGTGAACACTGAAGCTTTCTTT. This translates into CASSSDRVNTEAFF. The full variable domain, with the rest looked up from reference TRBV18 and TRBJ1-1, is NAGVMQNPRHLVRRRGQEARLRCSPMKGHSHVYWYRQLPEEGLKFMVYLQKENIIDESGMPKERFSAEFPKEGPSILRIQQVVRGDSAAYFCASSSDRVNTEAFFGQGTRLTVV.